The clone carrying this T cell receptor (beta chain) was counted once. The table came from immunoSEQ multiplex PCR; TCRdb's copy has only in-frame clones and leaves some out. The sample yields fewer than 350,000 clones, 85% seen once. With 3 bases clipped from V and 3 bases from J, the junction kept 10 bases outside the gene matches. The germline V gene encodes CDR1 GTSNPN and CDR2 SVGIG (reference sequence). There are 16 residues in the CDR3. The data originate from a study of blood T cell repertoires in COVID-19. The material sequenced was PBMCs or T cells enriched from blood (not recorded which). The TCR was taken from a woman aged 45-59 years who had recovered from COVID-19. The chain has TRBV30 and TRBJ2-2; 7 bases are a match to TRBD2. The CDR3 DNA follows: TGTGCCTGGAGAGGGTCGCGGGAGCGGGACACCGGGGAGCTGTTTTTT. The encoded protein is CAWRGSRERDTGELFF.